Listed below are T cell receptor beta chains from one sample, sequenced in a study of blood T cell repertoires in COVID-19. Sequencing was performed with immunoSEQ multiplex PCR; in TCRdb, only in-frame clones are kept and a portion is missing. Among fewer than 300,000 clones listed, about 89% were seen once. The sample was peripheral blood. The receptor set was obtained from a woman in her twenties or thirties with COVID-19, enrolled during active disease. Both conserved end residues are part of each CDR3. A D gene is named only where the DNA matches it firmly. Size values are once, few and many counts, or a class for expanded clones, and some rows have none.

D gene,V gene,J gene,clone size,CDR3 DNA,CDR3 protein
.,TRBV28,TRBJ2-1,.,TGTGCCAGCAGTTTTCCAACGCGACAGAAATCCTACAATGAGCAGTTCTTC,CASSFPTRQKSYNEQFF
.,TRBV4-1,TRBJ2-4,.,TGCGCCAGCAGCCAAATTAGCGGAGCCAAAAACATTCAGTACTTC,CASSQISGAKNIQYF
.,TRBV19,TRBJ1-5,.,TGTGCCAGTAGTATTTGGGCAGCCATTGATCAGCCCCAGCATTTT,CASSIWAAIDQPQHF
.,TRBV28,TRBJ2-2,.,TGTGCCAGCAGACTTGGGGGGATGGCCGGGGAGCTGTTTTTT,CASRLGGMAGELFF
TRBD2,TRBV2,TRBJ2-7,.,TGTGCCAGCATTAAAGGACTAGCGGTCTCCGAGCAGTACTTC,CASIKGLAVSEQYF
.,TRBV6-6,TRBJ2-7,few,TGTGCCAGCAGTTACGAGCGGACAGCCTTCTACGAGCAGTACTTC,CASSYERTAFYEQYF
.,TRBV19,TRBJ1-2,.,TGTGCCAGTAGTATAGATCTGCGTGGCTACACCTTC,CASSIDLRGYTF
.,TRBV19,TRBJ1-5,.,TGTGCCAGTAGTTTCGCAGGGAATCAGCCCCAGCATTTT,CASSFAGNQPQHF
.,TRBV24-1,TRBJ2-2,once,TGTGCCACCAGTGATCTGACGTGGGGCGAGAACACCGGGGAGCTGTTTTTT,CATSDLTWGENTGELFF
.,TRBV30,TRBJ2-1,.,TGTGCCTGGGAGGGGGGGATTGAGCAGTTCTTC,CAWEGGIEQFF
.,TRBV28,TRBJ2-2,.,TGTGCCAGCAGTTTATTAGGCAGGGTTAACACCGGGGAGCTGTTTTTT,CASSLLGRVNTGELFF
TRBD2,TRBV10-3,TRBJ2-2,.,TGTGCCATCAGTGAGTCGAAAGCGGGAGATTGGACCGGGGAGCTGTTTTTT,CAISESKAGDWTGELFF